The clone carrying this T cell receptor beta chain was seen more than once but under ten times. What it recognizes is unknown. Germline V lookup: CDR1 MDHEN, CDR2 SYDVKM. V was clipped by 3 bases and J by 8 bases; unmatched bases: 9. This CDR3 has 15 residues. Time point of the sample: persistent/refractory GD, antithyroid drugs over 5 years with positive TRAb. The TCR library used RNA extracted from PBMCs. Peripheral blood, Nine milliliters per patient, was collected in EDTA tubes. In building TCR beta libraries, iRepertoire HTBI primers were used together with Arm-PCR of CDR3 regions. MiXCR, run by TCRdb on the multiplex PCR reads, gives a single entry per CDR3 protein. The top ten hold over 25% of the sample, which has 400,000 to 450,000 distinct CDR3 sequences, roughly a quarter seen once. This specimen comes from a study of regulatory T cells in long-lasting Graves disease. General study findings and limits: Newly diagnosed patients had higher TCR diversity than persistent Graves' patients did.

The sample in question was peripheral blood mononuclear cells (PBMCs), obtained when the disease was refractory, from a patient treated with antithyroid drugs. The rearrangement uses TRBV28 and TRBJ1-4, with 7 bases matching TRBD1. The clonotype originates from a female donor with Graves disease. CDR3 in amino acids: CASSFQKTGDEKLFF. CDR3 nucleotide sequence: TGTGCCAGCAGTTTCCAAAAAACAGGGGACGAAAAACTGTTTTTT. Full variable domain (remainder filled in from reference TRBV28 and TRBJ1-4): DVKVTQSSRYLVKRTGEKVFLECVQDMDHENMFWYRQDPGLGLRLIYFSYDVKMKEKGDIPEGYSVSREKKERFSLILESASTNQTSMYLCASSFQKTGDEKLFFGSGTQLSVL.